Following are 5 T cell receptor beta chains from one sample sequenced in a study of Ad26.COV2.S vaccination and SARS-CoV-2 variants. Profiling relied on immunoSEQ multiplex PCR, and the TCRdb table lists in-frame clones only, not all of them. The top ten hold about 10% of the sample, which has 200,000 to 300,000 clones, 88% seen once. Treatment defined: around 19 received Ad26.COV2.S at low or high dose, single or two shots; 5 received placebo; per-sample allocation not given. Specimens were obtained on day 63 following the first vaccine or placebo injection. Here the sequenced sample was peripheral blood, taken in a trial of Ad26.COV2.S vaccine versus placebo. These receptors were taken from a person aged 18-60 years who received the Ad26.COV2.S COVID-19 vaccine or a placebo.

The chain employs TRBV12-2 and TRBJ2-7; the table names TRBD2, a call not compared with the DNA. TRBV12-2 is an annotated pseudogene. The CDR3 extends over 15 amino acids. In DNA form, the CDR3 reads TGTGCAAGTCGCTTAGCTATCGGGAGGGGTTACGAGCAGTACTTC. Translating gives CASRLAIGRGYEQYF.

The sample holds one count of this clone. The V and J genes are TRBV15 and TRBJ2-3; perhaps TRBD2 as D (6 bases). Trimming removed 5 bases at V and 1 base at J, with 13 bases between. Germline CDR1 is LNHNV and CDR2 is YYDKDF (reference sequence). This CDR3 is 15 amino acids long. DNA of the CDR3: TGTGCCACCAGCCTCATGGGCGGGGGCACAGATACGCAGTATTTT. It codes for CATSLMGGGTDTQYF.

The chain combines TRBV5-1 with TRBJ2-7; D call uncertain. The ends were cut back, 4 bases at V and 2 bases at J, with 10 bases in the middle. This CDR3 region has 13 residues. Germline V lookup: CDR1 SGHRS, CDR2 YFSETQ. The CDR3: CASSPVGTYEQYF. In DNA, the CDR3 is TGCGCCAGCAGCCCCGTCGGAACCTACGAGCAGTACTTC.

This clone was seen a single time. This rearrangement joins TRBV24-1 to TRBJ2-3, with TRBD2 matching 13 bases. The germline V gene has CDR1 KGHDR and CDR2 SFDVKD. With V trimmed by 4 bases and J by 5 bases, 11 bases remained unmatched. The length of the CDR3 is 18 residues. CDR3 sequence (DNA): TGTGCCACCAGTGACAGGAGACTAGCGGGAGGACTACGAGATACGCAGTATTTT. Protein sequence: CATSDRRLAGGLRDTQYF.

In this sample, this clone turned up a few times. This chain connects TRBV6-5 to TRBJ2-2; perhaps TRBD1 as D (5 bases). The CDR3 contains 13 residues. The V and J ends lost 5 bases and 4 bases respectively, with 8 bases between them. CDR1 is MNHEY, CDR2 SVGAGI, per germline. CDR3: CASSKTVTGELFF. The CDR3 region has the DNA TGTGCCAGCAGTAAGACAGTCACCGGGGAGCTGTTTTTT.